This T cell receptor beta chain was retrieved from a study of shared clonotypes between healthy human individuals. Points from the study as a whole: Non-shared clonotypes had lower generation probabilities than clonotypes shared by all four sorted-subset donors.

TCRdb keeps only in-frame clones here, not all; method: immunoSEQ multiplex PCR. This table holds about 700,000 clones, around 92% found once. Terminally differentiated effector memory CD45RA+ cells were excluded by CCR7 positive selection of CD45RO-negative cells. Adults of Caucasian background living in Nashville, Tennessee made up all donors. As regards this clone: Antigen specificity is unknown.

Trimming pared 3 bases from V and 5 bases from J, leaving 11 bases between. The CDR3 consists of 14 residues. CDR1 and CDR2 from the germline V gene are MNHNY and SVGAGI (reference sequence). The rearrangement links TRBV6-6 to TRBJ1-5, with D possibly matching TRBD1 (5 bases). Sequences were obtained from naive CD8+ T cells sorted from blood. The clonotype was recovered from a man aged 30 to 39 in good health. The CDR3 protein is CASSYSTGYQPQHF. DNA for the CDR3: TGTGCCAGCAGTTATTCCACAGGCTATCAGCCCCAGCATTTT.